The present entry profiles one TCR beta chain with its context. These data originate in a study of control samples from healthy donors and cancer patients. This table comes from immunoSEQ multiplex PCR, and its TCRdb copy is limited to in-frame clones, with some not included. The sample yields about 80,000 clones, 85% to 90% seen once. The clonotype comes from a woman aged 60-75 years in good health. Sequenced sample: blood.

The CDR3 loop reads CASSPLRAGNYGYTF. The DNA of the CDR3 is TGTGCCAGCTCACCACTCAGGGCAGGGAACTATGGCTACACCTTC. This chain connects TRBV18 to TRBJ1-2, with D tentatively TRBD1 (5 bases). Germline V gene sequence: CDR1 KGHSH, CDR2 LQKENI. V lost 1 base and J lost 2, with 11 bases in between. The CDR3 sequence is 15 residues long.